This T cell receptor beta chain was sequenced in a study of cytomegalovirus exposure and HLA in healthy donors. Findings and limits, study-wide: In presence/absence analyses, roughly uniform sequencing depth across donors was assumed. What was likely a sequencing artifact was a cluster of highly shared sequence variants. In a later analysis, across HLA loci, associated TCR counts were highest for DRB1, lowest for HLA-C.

Primers for the PCR totalled 60 Vbeta and 13 Jbeta. The assay was immunoSEQ multiplex PCR, and TCRdb's table has in-frame clones only and misses some. The sample includes some 140,000 clones, over 65% of them seen just once. As for this clone: The antigen is undetermined. At one end, the junction sequence differs from germline, possibly due to a read error.

Germline V gene sequence: CDR1 MDHEN, CDR2 SYDVKM. This CDR3 region has 12 residues. The sequencing sample was made of PBMCs. The clonotype originates from a man aged 35 to 55 in good health and CMV-seronegative. This chain connects TRBV28 to TRBJ2-7; D uncertain. The chain's CDR3 is CASSLIRPEQYF. As DNA, the CDR3 is TGTGCCAGCAGTTTGATACGCCCCGAGCAATACTTC.